The 11 T cell receptor beta chains below all came from one sample that was sequenced in a study of blood T cells in healthy people across ages. Using a J-beta primer mix together with a sample-barcoded 5' primer, a second PCR was run for roughly 6 to 11 cycles. TCRdb independently ran MiXCR on the 5' RACE reads; one entry per CDR3 protein. The profile shows almost 300,000 distinct CDR3 sequences, around 30% of them singletons. Sample: blood. All receptors come from a woman in her sixties or seventies in good health.

This chain joins TRBV27 and TRBJ2-7, with D possibly being TRBD2 (6 bases). CDR3 length: 14 amino acids. V dropped 5 bases and J dropped 7 bases, with 18 bases sitting between them. Germline lookup yields CDR1 MNHEY and CDR2 SMNVEV (reference sequence). The CDR3 DNA sequence: TGTGCCAGCAGTCCATTGGAGGGCCTATGGGAGCAGTACTTC. Amino acids: CASSPLEGLWEQYF.

This clonotype was found a few times. CDR3 in amino acids: CSARDTGGQGYTF. The CDR3 DNA sequence: TGCAGTGCTAGAGATACCGGAGGCCAGGGCTACACCTTC. V is TRBV20-1 and J is TRBJ1-2; D is unclear. Germline V gene sequence: CDR1 DFQATT, CDR2 SNEGSKA (reference sequence). V was clipped by 0 bases and J by 8 bases, with 13 bases between them. This CDR3 contains 13 residues.

V is TRBV5-6 and J is TRBJ2-2, with no clear D. The CDR3 sequence is 18 residues long. V lost 2 bases and J 6 bases, leaving 23 bases between the germline ends. Germline CDR1 and CDR2: SGHDT and YYEEEE. CDR3 loop: CASSFGPFKYSVSGELFF. Here the CDR3 DNA reads TGTGCCAGCAGCTTTGGTCCCTTCAAATATTCCGTATCCGGGGAGCTGTTTTTT. The whole variable domain, remainder taken from reference TRBV5-6 and TRBJ2-2, is DAGVTQSPTHLIKTRGQQVTLRCSPKSGHDTVSWYQQALGQGPQFIFQYYEEEERQRGNFPDRFSGHQFPNYSSELNVNALLLGDSALYLCASSFGPFKYSVSGELFFGEGSRLTVL.

The chain recombines TRBV7-9 with TRBJ1-5, with D possibly matching TRBD1 (5 bases). The CDR3 has 13 amino acids. Germline lookup yields CDR1 SEHNR and CDR2 FQNEAQ (reference sequence). Trimming left V 5 bases short and J 7 bases short, with 12 bases between. The CDR3 DNA reads TGTGCCAGCAGCCTCAGGGAAGGGCAGCCCCAGCATTTT. Its protein is CASSLREGQPQHF.

The rearrangement uses TRBV15 and TRBJ2-2; D not certain. The length of the CDR3 is 15 residues. Trimming cost V 5 bases and J 3 bases, with 13 bases left between them. CDR1 LNHNV and CDR2 YYDKDF come from the germline V gene (reference sequence). The DNA for the CDR3 is TGTGCCACCAGCTCAGGAGACGGAGACACCGGGGAGCTGTTTTTT. It is translated as CATSSGDGDTGELFF.

This clonotype was detected only a few times. This chain uses TRBV5-5 with TRBJ2-3; D not certain. Germline V lookup: CDR1 SGHKS, CDR2 YYEKEE (reference sequence). The ends were cut back, 6 bases at V and 5 bases at J, with 10 bases in the middle. The CDR3 is 12 residues long. Here the CDR3 DNA reads TGTGCCAGCACTAGAAACCTAGATACGCAGTATTTT. It codes for CASTRNLDTQYF.

The chain couples TRBV12-3 or TRBV12-4 to TRBJ2-1; possibly TRBD1 or TRBD2 for D (5 bases each). CDR3 length equals 17 residues. Trimming shortened V by 5 bases and J by 0 bases, and 17 bases separated the two germline ends. As DNA, the CDR3 is TGTGCCAGCAGTCCCCGTTGGGGACGGAGCTCCTACAATGAGCAGTTCTTC. It encodes CASSPRWGRSSYNEQFF.

The gene calls are TRBV28 and TRBJ1-6, with D tentatively TRBD1 (5 bases). V lost 4 bases to trimming and J lost 4 bases, with 14 bases between them. The germline V gene has CDR1 MDHEN and CDR2 SYDVKM. CDR3 size: 16 residues. The CDR3 sequence: CASSSRGRTYNSPLHF. The CDR3 DNA reads as TGTGCCAGCAGTTCTAGGGGACGGACTTATAATTCACCCCTCCACTTT.

Only a few counts were recorded for this clonotype. The chain links TRBV7-2 to TRBJ2-5; 11 bases agree with TRBD2. The J call is uncertain, as TRBJ2-1 better fits the DNA end. Germline lookup yields CDR1 SGHTA and CDR2 FQGNSA. The CDR3 length is 15 residues. The CDR3, as DNA: TGTACCAGCAGCTTCGGGCTAGCGGGAGGTCGCGAGCAGTTCTTC. It is translated as CTSSFGLAGGREQFF.

The sample holds many counts of this clonotype. The CDR3 protein is CASSSDRIGNQPQHF. CDR3 coding DNA: TGTGCCAGCAGTTCAGACCGAATCGGCAATCAGCCCCAGCATTTT. The chain links TRBV28 to TRBJ1-5; D unresolved. Trimming left V 4 bases short and J 2 bases short, with 12 bases between. CDR1 and CDR2 (germline): MDHEN, SYDVKM. The length of the CDR3 is 15 residues.

The rearrangement uses TRBV12-3 or TRBV12-4 and TRBJ2-5; D could derive from TRBD1 or TRBD2 (5 bases each). V was shortened by 1 base and J by 4 bases, with 7 bases between the two germline ends. The CDR3 is 13 residues long. CDR3: CASSLGGVETQYF. For the CDR3, the DNA is TGTGCCAGCAGTTTAGGAGGGGTAGAGACCCAGTACTTC.